These 18 T cell receptor beta chains came from one sample sequenced in a study of tissue T cells after allogeneic stem cell transplantation. Clones were sequenced by immunoSEQ multiplex PCR, and TCRdb holds only the in-frame ones, with some missing. The table lists roughly 50,000 clones, around 70% of them singletons. Input material: sorted cells pooled from one or two spleens. The receptors come from a pool of C57BL/6 mice in good health.

In the case of this clone: Any gene name here is a mouse gene name. The read ends 1 residue shy of where the CDR3 ends; the end is completed using the germline J gene. The rearrangement joins TRBV29 to TRBJ1-3; TRBD1 matches 10 bases. Germline CDR1 is MSHET and CDR2 is SYDVDS. This CDR3 has 15 residues. The V segment lost 6 bases and the J segment 0 bases; nucleotides outside the gene matches: 2. The CDR3 reads CASSRTGGSGNTLYF. The sequenced part of the CDR3 DNA is TGTGCTAGCAGCCGGACAGGGGGTTCTGGAAATACGCTCTAT.

A word on this clone: Germline and genes: mouse. Read sequence stops 1 residue before the CDR3 end, and the germline J gene provides the missing end. The chain joins TRBV12-1 to TRBJ1-1; 10 nucleotides align to TRBD1. With 4 bases clipped from V and 4 bases from J, the junction kept 8 bases outside the gene matches. Germline V gene data show CDR1 as SGHSN and CDR2 as HYEKVE. This CDR3 has 15 residues. This CDR3 reads CASSLRDRGGTEVFF. The sequenced part of the CDR3 DNA is TGTGCCAGCTCCCTCCGGGACAGGGGCGGCACAGAAGTCTTC.

Of note for this clone: Gene labels here are mouse ones. The CDR3 extends 1 residue past the end of the read, so its final part is completed from the germline J gene. The chain links TRBV15 to TRBJ2-4, with D perhaps matching TRBD1 (6 bases). V was clipped by 5 bases and J by 3 bases, with 9 bases between them. Germline CDR1 SGHND, CDR2 FRSKSL. This CDR3 contains 13 residues. Partial CDR3 DNA: TGTGCCAGCAGTCCCGGGACACAAAACACCTTGTAC. Its protein is CASSPGTQNTLY. The entire CDR3 is CASSPGTQNTLYF.

Regarding this clone: Gene names refer to mouse genes. The read stops 1 residue short of the end of the CDR3; the missing end is completed from the germline J gene. This chain connects TRBV4 to TRBJ2-5; D not certain. The ends were cut back, 5 bases at V and 0 bases at J, with 9 bases in the middle. The germline V gene encodes CDR1 LGHDT and CDR2 YNNKQL (reference sequence). CDR3 length equals 14 residues. The sequenced CDR3 bases are TGTGCCAGCAGCCCCTCAATTAACCAAGACACCCAGTAC. This encodes CASSPSINQDTQY. The entire CDR3 protein is CASSPSINQDTQYF. The whole variable domain, remainder taken from reference TRBV4 and TRBJ2-5, is ETAVFQTPNYHVTQVGNEVSFNCKQTLGHDTMYWYKQDSKKLLKIMFSYNNKQLIVNETVPRRFSPQSSDKAHLNLRIKSVEPEDSAVYLCASSPSINQDTQYFGPGTRLLVL.

This clone has only one observation. The gene names here belong to mouse. The CDR3 goes on 1 residue after the read ends, and that part is filled in from the germline J gene. This chain joins TRBV2 and TRBJ2-4, with no clear D. V was trimmed by 0 bases and J by 0 bases, leaving 4 bases between them. This CDR3 region has 14 residues. Germline V gene data show CDR1 as LGHNA and CDR2 as YSYQKL. CDR3 amino acids: CASSQDSSQNTLYF. CDR3 DNA (partial): TGTGCCAGCAGCCAAGACAGTAGTCAAAACACCTTGTAC.

Comments on this clone: These gene names are mouse names. The read falls 1 residue short of the CDR3 end, and the missing part is taken from the germline J gene. The rearrangement joins TRBV1 to TRBJ1-4; TRBD1 is a possible D gene (5 bases). Germline V gene data show CDR1 as NSQYPW and CDR2 as LRSPGD (reference sequence). The V end was cut by 3 bases, the J end by 4 bases, with 12 bases between. The CDR3 length is 15 residues. The CDR3 here is CTCSAPVGVNERLFF. The CDR3 bases that were read are TGCACCTGCAGTGCGCCAGTGGGGGTCAACGAAAGATTATTT.

As for this clone: Germline and genes here are mouse. Partial CDR3 DNA: TGTGCCAGCAGTCTGTGGGGAGACAACCAGGCTCCGCTT. Protein product: CASSLWGDNQAPL. The full CDR3 sequence reads CASSLWGDNQAPLF. The chain combines TRBV26 with TRBJ1-5; D not resolved. The CDR3 extends 1 residue past the end of the read, so its final part is completed from the germline J gene. The length of the CDR3 is 14 residues. In germline, CDR1 is KGHPV, CDR2 FQNQEV (reference sequence). V gave up 1 base and J gave up 2 bases, with 6 bases separating them. Combining the CDR3 with reference TRBV26 and TRBJ1-5 gives the whole variable domain NSKVIQTPRYLVKGQGQKAKMRCIPEKGHPVVFWYQQNKNNEFKFLINFQNQEVLQQIDMTEKRFSAECPSNSPCSLEIQSSEAGDSALYLCASSLWGDNQAPLFGEGTRLSVL.

Regarding this clone: Gene names are the mouse ones. Sequencing ends 1 residue short of the CDR3 end; the germline J gene provides the rest. This sequence joins TRBV15 and TRBJ1-2, with TRBD1 identical over 8 bases. V trimming: 5 bases; J trimming: 4 bases; junction bases outside the gene matches: 3. CDR1 is SGHND, CDR2 FRSKSL, per germline. The CDR3 length is 13 residues. CDR3 region: CASSQGAGSDYTF. The CDR3 bases that were read are TGTGCCAGCAGTCAGGGGGCTGGCTCCGACTACACC.

With regard to this clone: Genes here carry mouse names. The read is 1 residue too short to cover the CDR3 end, so that end is filled in from the germline J gene. This chain links TRBV26 with TRBJ1-1, with D possibly matching TRBD1 (6 bases). Trimming took 4 bases from V and 0 from J, leaving 9 bases between them. CDR3 length equals 14 residues. Germline V gene data show CDR1 as KGHPV and CDR2 as FQNQEV (reference sequence). CDR3 DNA (partial): TGTGCCAGCAGTCGGAGACAGGCAAACACAGAAGTCTTC. This sequence encodes CASSRRQANTEVF. The entire CDR3 protein is CASSRRQANTEVFF.

As regards this clone: The germline and genes are mouse ones. The read comes to an end 1 residue before the CDR3 does, leaving the germline J gene to fill in the end. The chain has TRBV13-1 and TRBJ2-4, with 8 bases aligning to TRBD2. CDR1 and CDR2 (germline): NSHNY, SYGAGN. V was clipped by 2 bases and J by 0 bases; unmatched bases: 2. The CDR3 covers 15 residues. CDR3 in amino acids: CASSETGGSQNTLYF. The CDR3 DNA, read in part, is TGTGCCAGCAGTGAAACTGGGGGTAGTCAAAACACCTTGTAC.

With regard to this clone: All gene names here are mouse names. The read gets to within 1 residue of the CDR3 end, and the germline J gene fills in the rest. The chain recombines TRBV26 with TRBJ1-6, with D unclear. TRBJ1-6 is an open reading frame whose function is uncertain. CDR3 size: 14 residues. V shed 1 base and J shed 5 bases, with 6 bases lying between them. Germline V gene data show CDR1 as KGHPV and CDR2 as FQNQEV (reference sequence). Here the CDR3 reads CASSLYRNNSPLYF. The sequenced part of the CDR3 DNA is TGTGCCAGCAGTCTGTACAGAAATAATTCGCCCCTCTAC.

A word on this clone: Genes here carry mouse names. The sequence runs out 1 residue before the end of the CDR3; the remainder is reconstructed from the germline J gene. V gene TRBV19 combines with J gene TRBJ1-6; no clear D. TRBJ1-6 is sorted into the ORF group, with uncertain function. V was pared by 2 bases and J by 7 bases, with 13 bases between. CDR3 size: 15 residues. The germline CDR1 and CDR2 sequences are FNHDT and SITEND (reference sequence). CDR3 bases read: TGTGCCAGCAGTATCCAGGAAGGAGGGAATTCGCCCCTCTAC. As protein: CASSIQEGGNSPLY. The entire CDR3 protein reads CASSIQEGGNSPLYF.

The table lists this clone with a few counts. Gene names and germline match the mouse. CDR3 DNA, as far as it was read: TGTGCCAGCGGTGGTTGGGGGGTCTCCTATGAACAGTAC. Encoded protein: CASGGWGVSYEQY. The whole CDR3 sequence reads CASGGWGVSYEQYF. The gene calls are TRBV13-2 and TRBJ2-7; 7 bases agree with TRBD2. The read gets to within 1 residue of the CDR3 end, and the germline J gene fills in the rest. The CDR3 is 14 residues long. V shed 3 bases, J shed 0 bases, and the junction held 3 bases outside the gene matches. Germline V gives CDR1 NNHNN, CDR2 SYGAGS (reference sequence).

This clone was seen a few times. Gene names are mouse gene names. Coverage ceases 1 residue before the CDR3 finishes, and the germline J gene fills in the end. The genes are TRBV31 and TRBJ2-7, with 9 bases aligning to TRBD1. This CDR3 region has 13 residues. CDR1 GKSSPN and CDR2 SITVG come from the germline V gene. V lost 1 base to trimming and J lost 7 bases; unmatched junction nucleotides: 5. CDR3 DNA (partial): TGTGCCTGGAGTCGGGACAGGGCGGGGGAACAGTAC. Its translation is CAWSRDRAGEQY. The whole CDR3 sequence is CAWSRDRAGEQYF.

For this clone: Germline and genes: mouse. The CDR3 end lies 1 residue beyond the end of the read and is filled in from the germline J gene. The chain is built from TRBV4 and TRBJ2-5; TRBD2 aligns across 11 bases. Per the germline V gene, CDR1 is LGHDT and CDR2 is YNNKQL (reference sequence). V was pared by 6 bases and J by 5 bases, with 4 bases of the junction left unmatched. The CDR3 totals 14 residues. The CDR3 sequence is CASRPLGGRDTQYF. CDR3 bases read: TGTGCCAGCAGACCACTGGGGGGGCGAGACACCCAGTAC.

Note on this clone: Gene labels here are mouse ones. The missing CDR3 end, 1 residue past where the read stops, is filled in from the germline J gene. This specimen includes other DNA sequences encoding the same CDR3. J is TRBJ1-3 and V is TRBV2, with unresolved D. CDR3 size: 15 residues. Germline CDR1 reads LGHNA; CDR2 reads YSYQKL. V lost 3 bases and J 0 bases, leaving 9 bases between the germline ends. The CDR3 bases that were read are TGTGCCAGCAGCCAGGATCCCAATTCTGGAAATACGCTCTAT. This gives the protein CASSQDPNSGNTLY. The whole CDR3 region reads CASSQDPNSGNTLYF.

Details on this clone: Here the gene names and germline are mouse. The read terminates 1 residue ahead of where the CDR3 ends, so the germline J gene completes it. V usage is TRBV24 and J usage is TRBJ2-7, with 9 nucleotides matching TRBD2. The CDR3 contains 12 residues. The V gene's germline CDR1 is KGHTA and CDR2 FRNEEI. V lost 6 bases, J lost 6 bases, and 3 bases stayed unmatched. CDR3 sequence reads: CASSPTGGEQYF. The DNA read from the CDR3 is TGTGCCAGCAGCCCGACTGGGGGTGAACAGTAC.

To note about this clone: Germline and genes here are mouse. The read ends 1 residue before the CDR3 terminus; that terminus is restored from the germline J gene. V and J are TRBV19 and TRBJ1-1; a possible D gene is TRBD1 (5 bases). CDR1 is FNHDT, CDR2 SITEND, per germline (reference sequence). Trimming shortened V by 2 bases and J by 2 bases, and 13 bases separated the two germline ends. The length of the CDR3 is 15 residues. The CDR3 here is CASSMGTPGNTEVFF. Partial CDR3 DNA: TGTGCCAGCAGTATGGGGACCCCTGGCAACACAGAAGTCTTC.